Presented here are 20 T cell receptor beta chains from one specimen sequenced in a study of blood T cells in healthy people across ages. For the second PCR, which ran for about 6 to 11 cycles, a sample-barcoded 5' primer and a J-beta primer mix were used. MiXCR, run by TCRdb on the 5' RACE reads, gives a single entry per CDR3 protein. This sample has just over 800,000 distinct CDR3 sequences, with around 68% found just once. The sequenced sample consisted of blood. These receptors were collected from a man aged 25 to 45 in good health.

The rearrangement uses TRBV7-2 and TRBJ2-3; 11 bases map to TRBD2. The V gene end was trimmed by 5 bases and the J gene end by 4 bases; junction bases not matched to a gene: 23. CDR3 length: 21 amino acids. CDR1 and CDR2 from the germline V gene are SGHTA and FQGNSA. The CDR3 DNA reads as TGTGCCAGCAGCCTCTACGGGACCGGGACTAGCGGCCCTCGGCTCGCAGATACGCAGTATTTT. Translated: CASSLYGTGTSGPRLADTQYF.

The chain links TRBV7-9 to TRBJ2-7, with D perhaps matching TRBD1 (5 bases). Trimming removed 5 bases at V and 0 bases at J, with 11 bases between. The CDR3 runs 14 residues. Germline V gives CDR1 SEHNR, CDR2 FQNEAQ (reference sequence). CDR3 DNA sequence: TGTGCCAGCAGCACAACCGGACACTCCTACGAGCAGTACTTC. Its protein is CASSTTGHSYEQYF.

This chain links TRBV12-3 or TRBV12-4 with TRBJ1-2, with 10 positions matching TRBD1. The CDR3 consists of 15 residues. Trimming at V came to 6 bases and at J to 4 bases, leaving 8 bases not matched to a gene. CDR3 in DNA: TGTGCCAGCAGACCCGGGACAGGGGCATCCTATGGCTACACCTTC. Its translation is CASRPGTGASYGYTF.

CDR3 DNA sequence: TGTGCCATCAGTTCGGACAGGGACCAAGAGACCCAGTACTTC. Its protein is CAISSDRDQETQYF. The rearrangement joins TRBV10-3 to TRBJ2-5, with 8 bases that match TRBD1. This CDR3 region has 14 residues. The germline V gene has CDR1 ENHRY and CDR2 SYGVKD. The V and J ends lost 5 bases and 0 bases, in that order; junction bases with no gene match: 2.

The chain links TRBV6-6 to TRBJ2-1; tentatively, D is TRBD1 (6 bases). This CDR3 is 19 amino acids long. Trimming took 0 bases from V and 4 from J, leaving 22 bases between them. The germline V gene has CDR1 MNHNY and CDR2 SVGAGI (reference sequence). In DNA form, the CDR3 reads TGTGCCAGCAGTTACTCGGTCGGAACAAAAAGGGGGTATTACAATGAGCAGTTCTTC. Amino acid sequence: CASSYSVGTKRGYYNEQFF.

The rearrangement uses TRBV29-1 and TRBJ2-2, with TRBD2 matching over 10 bases. The CDR3 covers 15 residues. With 5 bases clipped from V and 2 bases from J, the junction kept 5 bases outside the gene matches. From germline, CDR1 is SQVTM and CDR2 ANQGSEA. Here the CDR3 DNA reads TGCAGCGTTTCTCTAGCGGGGGATAACACCGGGGAGCTGTTTTTT. Translation: CSVSLAGDNTGELFF.

V and J are TRBV5-6 and TRBJ2-1; a possible D gene is TRBD2 (6 bases). The V end was cut by 0 bases, the J end by 9 bases, with 13 bases between. The CDR3 spans 14 residues. The germline V gene encodes CDR1 SGHDT and CDR2 YYEEEE. CDR3 protein: CASSLGLAPGEQFF. The CDR3 DNA is TGTGCCAGCAGCTTGGGGCTAGCGCCAGGTGAGCAGTTCTTC.

The chain uses TRBV4-2 and TRBJ1-6; D gene unclear. Trimming removed 0 bases from V and 2 bases from J, with 11 bases in between. The CDR3 is 17 residues long. Looked up from germline, CDR1 is LGHNA and CDR2 is YNFKEQ. The CDR3 protein is CASSQDIRSAYNSPLHF. CDR3 sequence (DNA): TGTGCCAGCAGCCAAGATATTCGGTCAGCCTATAATTCACCCCTCCACTTT.

This clonotype was detected a few times. The genes are TRBV7-9 and TRBJ1-4; TRBD1 matches at 9 bases. The CDR3 runs to 18 residues. V was pared by 4 bases and J by 4 bases, with 13 bases of the junction left unmatched. Germline CDR1 reads SEHNR; CDR2 reads FQNEAQ (reference sequence). As DNA, the CDR3 is TGTGCCAGCAGCTCACCGGGACAGGGCCTTCGGGGTAATGAAAAACTGTTTTTT. As protein: CASSSPGQGLRGNEKLFF.

The CDR3 is CASSYLDAYGEQFF. The CDR3 region has the DNA TGTGCCAGCAGTTACCTTGACGCTTACGGTGAGCAGTTCTTC. The chain couples TRBV6-5 to TRBJ2-1; D unclear. Looked up from germline, CDR1 is MNHEY and CDR2 is SVGAGI. With 2 bases removed from V and 9 bases from J, the gap between germline ends came to 14 bases. The CDR3 length is 14 residues.

The V and J genes are TRBV18 and TRBJ2-7; 9 bases are shared with TRBD1. Per the germline V gene, CDR1 is KGHSH and CDR2 is LQKENI. CDR3 size: 15 residues. With 0 bases clipped from V and 3 bases from J, the junction kept 3 bases outside the gene matches. CDR3: CASSPPGTGFYEQYF. The CDR3 DNA sequence: TGTGCCAGCTCACCACCGGGGACAGGGTTCTACGAGCAGTACTTC. Based on the CDR3 plus reference TRBV18 and TRBJ2-7, the full variable domain is NAGVMQNPRHLVRRRGQEARLRCSPMKGHSHVYWYRQLPEEGLKFMVYLQKENIIDESGMPKERFSAEFPKEGPSILRIQQVVRGDSAAYFCASSPPGTGFYEQYFGPGTRLTVT.

The V and J genes are TRBV20-1 and TRBJ1-4, with TRBD1 matching 7 bases. The ends lost 3 bases at V and 0 bases at J; junction bases unmatched: 4. This CDR3 is 15 amino acids long. Germline V gives CDR1 DFQATT, CDR2 SNEGSKA (reference sequence). CDR3 sequence reads: CSASRDSPTNEKLFF. CDR3 DNA: TGCAGTGCTAGCCGGGACAGCCCAACTAATGAAAAACTGTTTTTT.

The chain carries TRBV20-1 and TRBJ1-1; 7 nucleotides line up with TRBD1. The CDR3 is made up of 16 amino acids. Trimming took 6 bases from V and 4 from J; bases not matched to a gene: 17. The germline CDR1 and CDR2 sequences are DFQATT and SNEGSKA (reference sequence). This CDR3 reads CSAQGGRGISSTEAFF. CDR3 bases: TGCAGTGCCCAGGGGGGCAGGGGCATATCCAGCACTGAAGCTTTCTTT.

This chain uses TRBV6-5 with TRBJ2-1; 12 bases map to TRBD2. V lost 6 bases and J lost 4; bases outside the gene matches: 7. Germline V gives CDR1 MNHEY, CDR2 SVGAGI. This CDR3 has 16 amino acids. The CDR3: CASRAVTSGGYNEQFF. The DNA for the CDR3 is TGTGCCAGCAGGGCGGTAACTAGCGGGGGGTACAATGAGCAGTTCTTC.

This clonotype was seen ten or more times. The J gene is TRBJ2-1, the V gene TRBV12-3 or TRBV12-4, with 9 positions matching TRBD1. J gave up 4 bases and V 4 bases, and 11 bases lay outside the gene matches. This CDR3 is 17 amino acids long. As DNA, the CDR3 is TGTGCCAGCAGTTCTGACAGGGGGATAGTGGCGTACAATGAGCAGTTCTTC. It yields the protein CASSSDRGIVAYNEQFF.

V usage is TRBV10-3 and J usage is TRBJ1-2; D unresolved. Germline CDR1 ENHRY, CDR2 SYGVKD. Trimming removed 8 bases from V and 8 bases from J, with 15 bases in between. The CDR3 contains 12 residues. This CDR3 is CAIYVEGLGYTF. In DNA form, the CDR3 reads TGTGCCATCTACGTGGAAGGTTTAGGCTACACCTTC.

The chain couples TRBV11-2 to TRBJ1-1; D is undetermined. The ends were cut back, 1 base at V and 10 bases at J, with 7 bases in the middle. Germline CDR1 and CDR2: SGHAT and FQNNGV. This CDR3 has 11 residues. CDR3 nucleotide sequence: TGTGCCAGCAGCTTAGTTAGTGCAGCTTTCTTT. Amino acid sequence: CASSLVSAAFF. Full variable domain (outside the CDR3, taken from reference TRBV11-2 and TRBJ1-1): EAGVAQSPRYKIIEKRQSVAFWCNPISGHATLYWYQQILGQGPKLLIQFQNNGVVDDSQLPKDRFSAERLKGVDSTLKIQPAKLEDSAVYLCASSLVSAAFFGQGTRLTVV.

The J gene is TRBJ1-2, the V gene TRBV10-3; D not certain. The CDR3 consists of 15 residues. V was trimmed by 2 bases and J by 4 bases, leaving 14 bases between them. Germline assignment: CDR1 ENHRY and CDR2 SYGVKD. The CDR3 here is CAISENLLQPYGYTF. The CDR3 DNA is TGTGCCATCAGTGAGAATTTACTACAGCCCTATGGCTACACCTTC.

This rearrangement joins TRBV7-9 to TRBJ2-1; 7 bases match TRBD2. V trimming: 6 bases; J trimming: 13 bases; junction bases outside the gene matches: 12. Germline V CDR1 and CDR2: SEHNR, FQNEAQ (reference sequence). The CDR3 consists of 13 residues. CDR3 in DNA: TGTGCCAGCAGACTGAGCGGGGAAGAGACCCAGTTCTTC. Amino acid sequence: CASRLSGEETQFF.

The V and J genes are TRBV10-3 and TRBJ1-1; 7 bases align to TRBD1. V lost 2 bases and J lost 8; bases outside the gene matches: 5. Germline lookup yields CDR1 ENHRY and CDR2 SYGVKD. The CDR3 is 13 residues long. CDR3 protein: CAISEGRGSEAFF. CDR3 in DNA: TGTGCCATCAGTGAGGGCAGGGGGTCAGAAGCTTTCTTT.